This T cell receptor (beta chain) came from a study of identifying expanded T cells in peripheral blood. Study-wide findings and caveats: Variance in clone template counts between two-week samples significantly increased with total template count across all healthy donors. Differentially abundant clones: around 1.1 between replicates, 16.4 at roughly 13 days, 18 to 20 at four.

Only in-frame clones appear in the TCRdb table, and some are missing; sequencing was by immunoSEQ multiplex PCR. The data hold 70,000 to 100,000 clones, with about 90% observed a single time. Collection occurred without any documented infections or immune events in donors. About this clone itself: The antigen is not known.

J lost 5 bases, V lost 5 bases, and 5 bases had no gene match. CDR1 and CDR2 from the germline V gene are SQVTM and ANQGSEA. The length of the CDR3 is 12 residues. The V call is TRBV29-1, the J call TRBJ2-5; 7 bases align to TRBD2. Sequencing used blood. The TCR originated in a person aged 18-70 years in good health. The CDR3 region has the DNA TGCAGCGTTCCGGGGGGATCTGAGACCCAGTACTTC. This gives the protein CSVPGGSETQYF.